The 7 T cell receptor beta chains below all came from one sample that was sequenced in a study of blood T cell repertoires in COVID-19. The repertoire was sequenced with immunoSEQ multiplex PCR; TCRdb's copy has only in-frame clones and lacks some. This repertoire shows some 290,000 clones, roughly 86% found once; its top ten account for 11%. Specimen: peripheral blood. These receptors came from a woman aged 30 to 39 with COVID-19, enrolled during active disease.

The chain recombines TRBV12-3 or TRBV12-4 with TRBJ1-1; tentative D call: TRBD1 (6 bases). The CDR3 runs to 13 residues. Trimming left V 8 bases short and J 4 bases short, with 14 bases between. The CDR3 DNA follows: TGTGCCAGCGGAGGGGGGGGTACCACTGAAGCTTTCTTT. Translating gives CASGGGGTTEAFF.

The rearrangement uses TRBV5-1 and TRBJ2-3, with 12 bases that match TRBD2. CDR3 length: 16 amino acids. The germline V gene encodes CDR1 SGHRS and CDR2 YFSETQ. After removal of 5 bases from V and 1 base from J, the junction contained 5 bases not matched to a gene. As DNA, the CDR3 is TGCGCCAGCAGACCAACTAGCGGGGGGCGCACAGATACGCAGTATTTT. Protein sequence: CASRPTSGGRTDTQYF.

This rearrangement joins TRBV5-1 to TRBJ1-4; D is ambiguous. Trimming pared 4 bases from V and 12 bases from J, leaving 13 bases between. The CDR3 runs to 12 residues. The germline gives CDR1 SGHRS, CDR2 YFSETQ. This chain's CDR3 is CASSMGREELFF. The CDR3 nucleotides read TGCGCCAGCAGCATGGGAAGGGAGGAACTGTTTTTT.

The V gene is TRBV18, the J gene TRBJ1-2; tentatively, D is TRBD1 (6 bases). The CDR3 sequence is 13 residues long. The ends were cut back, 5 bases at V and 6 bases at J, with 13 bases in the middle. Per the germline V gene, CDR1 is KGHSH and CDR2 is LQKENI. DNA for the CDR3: TGTGCCAGCTCAGCCCAGGGGAGGGATGGCTACACCTTC. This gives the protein CASSAQGRDGYTF.

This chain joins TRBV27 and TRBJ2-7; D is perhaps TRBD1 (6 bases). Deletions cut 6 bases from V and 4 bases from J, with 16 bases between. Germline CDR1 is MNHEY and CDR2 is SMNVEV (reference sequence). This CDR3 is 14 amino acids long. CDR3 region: CASSQTGFAYEQYF. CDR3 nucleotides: TGTGCCAGCAGCCAAACAGGGTTCGCGTACGAGCAGTACTTC.

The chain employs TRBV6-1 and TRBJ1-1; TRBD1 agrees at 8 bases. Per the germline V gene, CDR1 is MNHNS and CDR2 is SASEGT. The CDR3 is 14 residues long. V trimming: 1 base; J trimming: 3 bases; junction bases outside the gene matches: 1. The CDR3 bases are TGTGCCAGCAGTGAAGACAGGGGGGACACTGAAGCTTTCTTT. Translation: CASSEDRGDTEAFF.

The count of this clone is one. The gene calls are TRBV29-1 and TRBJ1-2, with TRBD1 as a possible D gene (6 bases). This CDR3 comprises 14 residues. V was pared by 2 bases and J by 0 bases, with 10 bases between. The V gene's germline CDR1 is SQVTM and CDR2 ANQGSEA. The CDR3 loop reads CSVERGTTNYGYTF. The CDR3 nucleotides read TGCAGCGTTGAAAGGGGGACGACTAACTATGGCTACACCTTC.